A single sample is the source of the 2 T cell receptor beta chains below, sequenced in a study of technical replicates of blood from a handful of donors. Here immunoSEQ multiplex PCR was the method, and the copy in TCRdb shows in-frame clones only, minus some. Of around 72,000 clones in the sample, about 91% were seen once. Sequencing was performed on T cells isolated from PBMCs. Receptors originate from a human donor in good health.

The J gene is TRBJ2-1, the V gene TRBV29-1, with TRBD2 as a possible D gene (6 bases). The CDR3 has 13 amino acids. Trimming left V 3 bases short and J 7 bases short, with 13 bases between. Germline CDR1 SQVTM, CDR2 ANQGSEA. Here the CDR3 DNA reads TGCAGCGTTGAGAGACTAGACGGGAATGAGCAGTTCTTC. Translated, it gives CSVERLDGNEQFF.

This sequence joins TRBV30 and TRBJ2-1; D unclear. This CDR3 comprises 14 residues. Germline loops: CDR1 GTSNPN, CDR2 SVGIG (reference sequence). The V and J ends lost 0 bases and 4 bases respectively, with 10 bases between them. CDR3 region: CAWSVPRVYNEQFF. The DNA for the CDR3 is TGTGCCTGGAGTGTACCCCGGGTGTACAATGAGCAGTTCTTC.